This T cell receptor beta chain was recorded in a study of Ad26.COV2.S vaccination and SARS-CoV-2 variants. The treatment was: some 20 received Ad26.COV2.S at low or high dose, single or two shots; 5 received placebo; per-sample allocation not given. Each sample was drawn 63 days after the first injection (of vaccine or placebo). An Ad26 vector that expressed Wuhan-strain SARS-CoV-2 spike constituted the vaccine. The method was immunoSEQ multiplex PCR; TCRdb's version includes in-frame clones alone and lacks a portion of them. This table holds some 340,000 clones, around 85% found once. The source of this sequence is a person between 18 and 59 years old who received the Ad26.COV2.S COVID-19 vaccine or a placebo. The sample was peripheral blood, taken in a trial of Ad26.COV2.S vaccine versus placebo.

CDR3 sequence: CASSLPGNSPLHF. CDR3 nucleotides: TGTGCCAGCAGTTTACCGGGAAATTCACCCCTCCACTTT. This chain connects TRBV12-3 or TRBV12-4 to TRBJ1-6; no reliable D call. The CDR3 spans 13 residues. V was clipped by 2 bases and J by 7 bases, with 6 bases between them.